These 13 T cell receptor beta chains were all obtained from the same sample, sequenced in a study of T cell responses to AZD1222 COVID-19 vaccine. Here immunoSEQ multiplex PCR was the method, and the copy in TCRdb shows in-frame clones only, minus some. Counted here are nearly 200,000 clones, 85% to 95% occurring once; the ten biggest clones make up about 1%. The starting material was peripheral blood, obtained 28 days after the second AZD1222 dose. Receptor source: an adult who received the AZD1222 COVID-19 vaccine.

The chain is built from TRBV3-1 (or the pseudogene TRBV3-2) and TRBJ2-7; unclear D gene. Trimming removed 1 base at V and 3 bases at J, with 7 bases between. CDR1 is LGHDT, CDR2 YNNKEL, per germline (reference sequence). The CDR3 length is 13 residues. CDR3 in amino acids: CASSQAPGYEQYF. Here the CDR3 DNA reads TGTGCCAGCAGCCAAGCCCCCGGCTACGAGCAGTACTTC.

This clone was counted only a few times. This chain joins TRBV19 and TRBJ1-2; D may be TRBD1 (5 bases). Germline CDR1 and CDR2: LNHDA and SQIVND (reference sequence). The CDR3 is 14 amino acids. Trimming left V 7 bases short and J 4 bases short, with 16 bases between. As DNA, the CDR3 is TGTGCCAGTAAGGTTGGGCGCGGGGGCTATGGCTACACCTTC. This gives the protein CASKVGRGGYGYTF.

The V call is TRBV7-3, the J call TRBJ2-3, with D perhaps TRBD2 (6 bases). Germline CDR1 is SGHTA and CDR2 is FQGTGA. The CDR3 extends over 14 amino acids. The V gene lost 1 base and the J gene lost 4 bases, with 9 bases spanning the gap. CDR3 in DNA: TGTGCCAGCAGCTTAAACACTAGCCCAGATACGCAGTATTTT. It translates to CASSLNTSPDTQYF.

CDR3 sequence reads: CASGLATQGVDYGYTF. The CDR3 DNA reads as TGTGCTAGTGGTTTGGCAACCCAGGGGGTCGACTATGGCTACACCTTC. The chain combines TRBV12-5 with TRBJ1-2; 7 bases are shared with TRBD1. CDR3 length: 16 amino acids. After removal of 1 base from V and 3 bases from J, the junction contained 8 bases not matched to a gene. Germline lookup yields CDR1 LGHNT and CDR2 FRNRAP.

This chain joins TRBV7-3 and TRBJ2-1, with D tentatively TRBD2 (5 bases). V lost 1 base and J 8 bases, leaving 15 bases between the germline ends. This CDR3 has 15 amino acids. Germline CDR1 reads SGHTA; CDR2 reads FQGTGA. CDR3 in amino acids: CASSLRATSRDEQFF. DNA of the CDR3: TGTGCCAGCAGCTTAAGGGCTACTAGTCGCGATGAGCAGTTCTTC.

The rearrangement joins TRBV28 to TRBJ2-7; 9 nucleotides match TRBD1. The CDR3 contains 14 residues. V trimming: 6 bases; J trimming: 3 bases; junction bases outside the gene matches: 6. Looked up from germline, CDR1 is MDHEN and CDR2 is SYDVKM. The CDR3 sequence: CASSWGQGGYEQYF. In DNA form, the CDR3 reads TGTGCCAGCAGCTGGGGACAGGGTGGCTACGAGCAGTACTTC.

The rearrangement uses TRBV12-3 or TRBV12-4 and TRBJ1-2, with a tentative D call TRBD1 (6 bases). The CDR3 contains 12 residues. Trimming removed 7 bases from V and 8 bases from J, with 14 bases in between. CDR3 sequence reads: CASKWGARGYTF. DNA of the CDR3: TGTGCCAGCAAGTGGGGGGCGCGCGGCTACACCTTC.

The chain uses TRBV27 and TRBJ2-1, with 9 bases that match TRBD1. From germline, CDR1 is MNHEY and CDR2 SMNVEV (reference sequence). This CDR3 comprises 17 residues. V gave up 3 bases and J gave up 8 bases; unmatched junction bases: 14. CDR3 in amino acids: CASSFAFRGTGFDEQFF. In nucleotides, the CDR3 is TGTGCCAGCAGTTTTGCTTTTAGGGGGACAGGGTTTGATGAGCAGTTCTTC.

The V gene is TRBV7-2, the J gene TRBJ1-5; no firm D call. Trimming pared 1 base from V and 10 bases from J, leaving 20 bases between. Per the germline V gene, CDR1 is SGHTA and CDR2 is FQGNSA. The CDR3 length is 16 residues. The CDR3 coding sequence is TGTGCCAGCAGCTTAGAAGACTCGGCCACTTTACGTCCCCAGCATTTT. This encodes CASSLEDSATLRPQHF.

The V and J genes are TRBV2 and TRBJ1-5; D call uncertain. Trimming stripped 2 bases from V and 0 bases from J, with 11 bases between. This CDR3 spans 16 amino acids. Germline CDR1 SNHLY, CDR2 FYNNEI. The CDR3 sequence: CASSELGGHSNQPQHF. CDR3 nucleotide sequence: TGTGCCAGCAGTGAACTCGGAGGGCATAGCAATCAGCCCCAGCATTTT. The full variable domain, with the rest looked up from reference TRBV2 and TRBJ1-5, is EPEVTQTPSHQVTQMGQEVILRCVPISNHLYFYWYRQILGQKVEFLVSFYNNEISEKSEIFDDQFSVERPDGSNFTLKIRSTKLEDSAMYFCASSELGGHSNQPQHFGDGTRLSIL.

In its sample, this clone was seen once. The junction does not match germline at one end; this may be a read error. The rearrangement links TRBV4-2 to TRBJ2-2; either TRBD1 or TRBD2 may supply D (5 bases each). Germline CDR1 is LGHNA and CDR2 is YNFKEQ. CDR3 size: 14 residues. CDR3 loop: CASTQTTGPGELFF. The CDR3 DNA follows: TGTGCCAGCACCCAAACCACGGGGCCCGGGGAGCTGTTTTTT.

The J gene is TRBJ2-1, the V gene TRBV27; TRBD2 is a possible D gene (5 bases). V was cut by 0 bases and J by 8 bases, with 8 bases left in between. The CDR3 has 13 amino acids. Per the germline V gene, CDR1 is MNHEY and CDR2 is SMNVEV (reference sequence). The CDR3 bases are TGTGCCAGCAGTTTATCTCCGGGGTATGAGCAGTTCTTC. Protein: CASSLSPGYEQFF.

This chain links TRBV11-2 with TRBJ2-1, with D maybe TRBD2 (5 bases). This CDR3 has 12 residues. The V end was cut by 7 bases, the J end by 8 bases, with 12 bases between. Germline CDR1 SGHAT, CDR2 FQNNGV. CDR3 sequence (DNA): TGTGCCAGCATCGGCGCCGGGGATGAGCAGTTCTTC. Residues: CASIGAGDEQFF. The entire variable domain, with the rest obtained from reference TRBV11-2 and TRBJ2-1, is as follows: EAGVAQSPRYKIIEKRQSVAFWCNPISGHATLYWYQQILGQGPKLLIQFQNNGVVDDSQLPKDRFSAERLKGVDSTLKIQPAKLEDSAVYLCASIGAGDEQFFGPGTRLTVL.